This is a list of T cell receptor beta chains from one sample in a study of T cells after yellow fever vaccination. TCRdb fed the 5' RACE reads into MiXCR, producing one record per CDR3 protein. The sample has just over 250,000 distinct CDR3 sequences; about 5.2% are singletons. The source was CD4+ T cells sorted from PBMCs, collected on the day of the yellow fever booster vaccination. The receptors here all came from a man aged 18-30 years who received the YFV17D yellow fever vaccine. The CDR3 runs from the conserved cysteine through the conserved F or W. The order of the fields is J gene, clone size, V gene, CDR3 protein. Some rows have no size entry. The others give once, few or many, or a class for an expanded clone.

j_gene: TRBJ1-2
abundance: few
v_gene: TRBV6-5
CDR3aa: CATLQYSYGYTF

j_gene: TRBJ1-2
abundance: NA
v_gene: TRBV7-2
CDR3aa: CASSLGLASYGYTF

j_gene: TRBJ1-5
abundance: few
v_gene: TRBV6-2/TRBV6-3
CDR3aa: CASSYSPDGTGNNQPQHF

j_gene: TRBJ2-1
abundance: NA
v_gene: TRBV7-8
CDR3aa: CASSLFSGLTSGEQFF

j_gene: TRBJ1-2
abundance: many
v_gene: TRBV7-2
CDR3aa: CASSQGRLYGYTF

j_gene: TRBJ1-1
abundance: many
v_gene: TRBV10-3
CDR3aa: CAIRHRDSNTEAFF

j_gene: TRBJ1-5
abundance: many
v_gene: TRBV5-1
CDR3aa: CASSLLQGENSNQPQHF

j_gene: TRBJ1-1
abundance: many
v_gene: TRBV25-1
CDR3aa: CASQAGAAPWAEAFF

j_gene: TRBJ2-1
abundance: few
v_gene: TRBV10-3
CDR3aa: CAIDSGTHNEQFF

j_gene: TRBJ1-5
abundance: few
v_gene: TRBV7-8
CDR3aa: CASSKSRGMNQPQHF

j_gene: TRBJ2-3
abundance: many
v_gene: TRBV6-5
CDR3aa: CASSYYGGSDTQYF

j_gene: TRBJ2-7
abundance: many
v_gene: TRBV7-3
CDR3aa: CASSLNPARIYEQYF

j_gene: TRBJ2-1
abundance: NA
v_gene: TRBV5-1
CDR3aa: CASSSQPPGLERNEQFF

j_gene: TRBJ2-5
abundance: NA
v_gene: TRBV4-2
CDR3aa: CASSQGDYQYQETQYF

j_gene: TRBJ2-3
abundance: many
v_gene: TRBV12-3/TRBV12-4
CDR3aa: CASSQDLTTDTQYF

j_gene: TRBJ2-1
abundance: few
v_gene: TRBV5-4
CDR3aa: CASSRPGTRLTEQFF

j_gene: TRBJ2-3
abundance: few
v_gene: TRBV6-6
CDR3aa: CASSGTGLSDTQYF

j_gene: TRBJ1-2
abundance: few
v_gene: TRBV6-5
CDR3aa: CASKTGEGGYTF

j_gene: TRBJ2-7
abundance: NA
v_gene: TRBV10-3
CDR3aa: CASIPGRQTYEQYF

j_gene: TRBJ1-2
abundance: many
v_gene: TRBV9
CDR3aa: CASSVGREANYGYTF

j_gene: TRBJ1-5
abundance: few
v_gene: TRBV25-1
CDR3aa: CASRRGAYSNQPQHF

j_gene: TRBJ1-2
abundance: once
v_gene: TRBV18
CDR3aa: CASSPTAGDYGYTF